These 5 T cell receptor beta chains came from one sample sequenced in a study of OX40 agonist ivuxolimab in advanced cancers. Measured with immunoSEQ multiplex PCR; TCRdb has only the in-frame clones, and not every one. The data contain around 72,000 clones, about nine tenths of them singletons. Source: CD4+ or CD8+ T cells sorted from blood, taken in a trial of the OX40 agonist ivuxolimab. Source of these receptors: an adult with an advanced solid tumor such as melanoma, head and neck, liver or kidney cancer.

The chain uses TRBV18 and TRBJ2-5; 8 nucleotides match TRBD1. The CDR3 spans 15 residues. Losses at the gene ends were 2 bases for V and 2 bases for J; bases not matched to a gene: 4. CDR1 KGHSH and CDR2 LQKENI come from the germline V gene. CDR3 protein: CASSPGTGFQETQYF. The CDR3, as DNA: TGTGCCAGCTCACCAGGGACAGGATTTCAAGAGACCCAGTACTTC.

V and J are TRBV2 and TRBJ2-7; TRBD2 aligns across 8 bases. The V gene end was trimmed by 11 bases and the J gene end by 5 bases; junction bases not matched to a gene: 14. The CDR3 contains 14 residues. Per germline, CDR1 SNHLY and CDR2 FYNNEI. The CDR3 sequence: CASRGGISMDEQYF. The CDR3 region has the DNA TGTGCCTCCCGGGGGGGGATTTCCATGGACGAGCAGTACTTC.

The chain employs TRBV9 and TRBJ2-5; TRBD1 agrees at 10 bases. V shed 4 bases and J 4 bases; nucleotides not matched to a gene: 4. Germline lookup yields CDR1 SGDLS and CDR2 YYNGEE. The CDR3 totals 14 residues. DNA of the CDR3: TGTGCCAGCAGCTCAAGGACAGGGGGAGAGACCCAGTACTTC. This translates into CASSSRTGGETQYF.

The V call is TRBV7-2, the J call TRBJ2-2; D gene unclear. This CDR3 contains 12 residues. The V end was cut by 5 bases, the J end by 6 bases, with 7 bases between. CDR1 is SGHTA, CDR2 FQGNSA, per germline. Here the CDR3 reads CASSRVPGELFF. CDR3 nucleotide sequence: TGTGCCAGCAGCCGGGTCCCCGGGGAGCTGTTTTTT.

The chain employs TRBV7-9 and TRBJ2-3; 8 bases align to TRBD1. V dropped 4 bases and J dropped 10; count of bases not matched to a gene: 4. The germline V gene encodes CDR1 SEHNR and CDR2 FQNEAQ (reference sequence). The CDR3 totals 12 residues. CDR3 bases: TGTGCCAGCAGCTCCTCGGGACAGGCGCAGTATTTT. As protein: CASSSSGQAQYF.